This TCR beta chain was found in a study of Ad26.COV2.S vaccination and SARS-CoV-2 variants. With regard to this clone: No antigen is known for it.

The treatment: around 19 received Ad26.COV2.S at low or high dose, single or two shots; five or six received placebo; per-sample allocation not given. The study sampled participants on day 63 after the first vaccine or placebo injection. The CDR3 is 16 residues long. V shed 5 bases and J shed 0 bases, with 11 bases lying between them. Germline V gene sequence: CDR1 SGHVS, CDR2 FQNEAQ. Whole-study findings and limits: Using TCR breadth and depth analyses may have led to underestimated total T cell responses. Placebo and vaccine recipients had non-spike TCR breadth that was similar.

Produced via immunoSEQ multiplex PCR; TCRdb's table is partial and in-frame only. The sample has about 400,000 clones, 92% seen once. The V gene is TRBV7-8, the J gene TRBJ2-6; D unclear. The source material was peripheral blood, sampled in a trial of Ad26.COV2.S vaccine versus placebo. This TCR derives from a person aged 18-65 years who received the Ad26.COV2.S COVID-19 vaccine or a placebo. The CDR3 here is CASSPSVSSGANVLTF. Written as DNA, the CDR3 is TGTGCCAGCAGCCCATCTGTTAGCTCTGGGGCCAACGTCCTGACTTTC. The whole variable domain, filled in from reference TRBV7-8 and TRBJ2-6, reads GAGVSQSPRYKVAKRGQDVALRCDPISGHVSLFWYQQALGQGPEFLTYFQNEAQLDKSGLPSDRFFAERPEGSVSTLKIQRTQQEDSAVYLCASSPSVSSGANVLTFGAGSRLTVL.